The next 3 T cell receptor beta chains were all read from a single sample in a study of PD-1 and CTLA-4 blockade in melanoma. TCRdb keeps only in-frame clones here, not all; method: immunoSEQ multiplex PCR. The sample has over 5,500 clones; 80% are singletons. Sequenced material: CD8+ T cells from peripheral blood, taken before anti-PD-1 treatment. The receptors derive from a human donor with melanoma.

This clone was detected once. The J gene is TRBJ1-2, the V gene TRBV2, with a tentative D call TRBD1 (6 bases). The CDR3 is 15 residues long. The V end lost 0 bases, the J end lost 4 bases, and 12 bases lay between the germline ends. Germline V gives CDR1 SNHLY, CDR2 FYNNEI. CDR3: CASSEAGGGGYGYTF. The CDR3 coding sequence is TGTGCCAGCAGTGAAGCAGGGGGGGGCGGCTATGGCTACACCTTC.

The rearrangement uses TRBV4-3 and TRBJ2-1; D possibly matches TRBD1 or TRBD2 (6 bases each). This CDR3 spans 17 amino acids. Germline CDR1 is LGHNA and CDR2 is YSLEER. The germline V and J ends were trimmed by 1 base and 4 bases, with 17 bases remaining between them. The DNA of the CDR3 is TGCGCCAGCAGCCAAGGTCTTAGGGGGGAAGGTTACAATGAGCAGTTCTTC. This gives the protein CASSQGLRGEGYNEQFF.

As DNA, the CDR3 is TGCGCCAGCAGCCAAGGACAGGGGTATTTTGGCGAGCAGTACTTC. Protein product: CASSQGQGYFGEQYF. This rearrangement joins TRBV4-1 to TRBJ2-7, with TRBD1 identical over 8 bases. The CDR3 spans 15 residues. The germline V gene has CDR1 MGHRA and CDR2 YSYEKL. The junction had 8 bases not matched to a gene; V was cut back by 1 base and J by 6 bases.